The 2 T cell receptor beta chains below all came from one sample that was sequenced in a study of blood T cell repertoires in COVID-19. Sequencing was performed with immunoSEQ multiplex PCR; in TCRdb, only in-frame clones are kept and a portion is missing. The sample gives roughly 48,000 clones, 75% to 85% of which show up once; approximately 7% is in the top ten. Sequenced material: peripheral blood. The receptor source for this set is a man aged 40-49 years with acute or convalescent COVID-19.

The chain recombines TRBV11-2 with TRBJ1-6; the match to TRBD1 covers 7 bases. The CDR3 totals 15 residues. V dropped 6 bases and J dropped 8; count of bases not matched to a gene: 10. Germline assignment: CDR1 SGHAT and CDR2 FQNNGV. For the CDR3, the DNA is TGTGCCAGCAGTTTTGTGGGACAGAGTTATTCACCCCTCCACTTT. This translates into CASSFVGQSYSPLHF.

This rearrangement joins TRBV18 to TRBJ2-2; D unclear. V lost 3 bases to trimming and J lost 0 bases, with 5 bases between them. CDR3 size: 14 residues. Germline assignment: CDR1 KGHSH and CDR2 LQKENI. In DNA, the CDR3 is TGTGCCAGCTCACCGGGCACGAACACCGGGGAGCTGTTTTTT. Its translation: CASSPGTNTGELFF. The full variable domain, its missing parts supplied by reference TRBV18 and TRBJ2-2, is NAGVMQNPRHLVRRRGQEARLRCSPMKGHSHVYWYRQLPEEGLKFMVYLQKENIIDESGMPKERFSAEFPKEGPSILRIQQVVRGDSAAYFCASSPGTNTGELFFGEGSRLTVL.